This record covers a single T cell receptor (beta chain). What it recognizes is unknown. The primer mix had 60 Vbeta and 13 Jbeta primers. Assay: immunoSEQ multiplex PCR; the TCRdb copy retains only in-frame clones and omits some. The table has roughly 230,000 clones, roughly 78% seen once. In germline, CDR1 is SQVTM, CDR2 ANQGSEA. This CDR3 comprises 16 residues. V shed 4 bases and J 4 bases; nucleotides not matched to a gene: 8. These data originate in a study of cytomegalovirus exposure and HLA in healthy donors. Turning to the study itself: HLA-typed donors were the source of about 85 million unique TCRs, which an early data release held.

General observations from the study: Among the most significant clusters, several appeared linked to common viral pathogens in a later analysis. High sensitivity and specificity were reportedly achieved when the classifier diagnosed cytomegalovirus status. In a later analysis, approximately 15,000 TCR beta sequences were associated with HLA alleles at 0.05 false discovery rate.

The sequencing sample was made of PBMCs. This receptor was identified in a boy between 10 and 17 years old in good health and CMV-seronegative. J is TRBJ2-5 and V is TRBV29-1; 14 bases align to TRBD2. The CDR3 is CSVAGLAGVLVETQYF. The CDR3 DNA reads TGCAGCGTTGCGGGACTAGCGGGAGTTTTAGTAGAGACCCAGTACTTC. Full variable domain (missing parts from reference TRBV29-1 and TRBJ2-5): SAVISQKPSRDICQRGTSLTIQCQVDSQVTMMFWYRQQPGQSLTLIATANQGSEATYESGFVIDKFPISRPNLTFSTLTVSNMSPEDSSIYLCSVAGLAGVLVETQYFGPGTRLLVL.